This TCR beta chain was retrieved from a study of T cell responses to AZD1222 COVID-19 vaccine. Study conclusions and caveats: The span of vaccine-associated CD4 TCRs extended across spike, with dominance at 160-218 and 743-854. Of spike-specific TCRs, nearly half reportedly target regions left unmutated in variants.

The data were produced by immunoSEQ multiplex PCR, yet TCRdb's version contains in-frame clones alone and is incomplete. This table holds about 130,000 clones, 86% found once. Trimming cost V 7 bases and J 4 bases; bases outside gene matches: 8. CDR3 length: 15 residues. CDR1 is SQVTM and CDR2 is ANQGSEA in the germline V gene. This clone was picked up one time. Antigen: not known. The chain employs TRBV29-1 and TRBJ2-2; 11 bases agree with TRBD1. Material: peripheral blood, obtained on day 0 of AZD1222 vaccination. This receptor was obtained from an adult in good health. The CDR3 spells CSALGTGGGTGELFF. The CDR3 DNA is TGCAGCGCTCTGGGGACAGGGGGTGGCACCGGGGAGCTGTTTTTT.